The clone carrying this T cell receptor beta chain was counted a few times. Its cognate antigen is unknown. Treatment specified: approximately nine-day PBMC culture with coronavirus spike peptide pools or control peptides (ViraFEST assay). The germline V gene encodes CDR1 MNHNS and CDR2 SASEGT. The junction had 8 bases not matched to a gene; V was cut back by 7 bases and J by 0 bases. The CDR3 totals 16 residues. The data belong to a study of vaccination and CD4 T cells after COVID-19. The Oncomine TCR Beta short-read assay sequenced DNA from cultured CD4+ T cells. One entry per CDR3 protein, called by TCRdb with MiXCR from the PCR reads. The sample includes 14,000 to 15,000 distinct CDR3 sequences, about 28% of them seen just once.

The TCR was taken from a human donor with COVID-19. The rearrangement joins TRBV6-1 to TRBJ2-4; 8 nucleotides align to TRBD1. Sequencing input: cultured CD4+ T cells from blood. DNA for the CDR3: TGTGCCAGCACTGGGACAGGATCTTTAGCCAAAAACATTCAGTACTTC. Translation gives CASTGTGSLAKNIQYF.